A single sample gave rise to the 10 T cell receptor beta chains below, sequenced in a study of blood T cell repertoires in COVID-19. Assay: immunoSEQ multiplex PCR; the TCRdb copy retains only in-frame clones and omits some. Of 200,000 or so clones listed, approximately 82% were seen once; the top ten hold about 6.9%. The specimen was peripheral blood. Receptor source: a human donor with acute or convalescent COVID-19. The donor label of this sample is uncertain.

This clone was found once. The chain employs TRBV7-9 and TRBJ1-1, with TRBD1 as a possible D gene (5 bases). Per the germline V gene, CDR1 is SEHNR and CDR2 is FQNEAQ (reference sequence). Deletions cut 1 base from V and 8 bases from J, with 11 bases between. The CDR3 is 13 amino acids. CDR3 bases: TGTGCCAGCAGCTTAGGTGTCAGGGTAGAAGCTTTCTTT. Encoded protein: CASSLGVRVEAFF.

The chain recombines TRBV5-4 with TRBJ2-7, with 9 positions matching TRBD2. This CDR3 is built from 15 residues. Germline lookup yields CDR1 SGHNT and CDR2 YYREEE (reference sequence). J was trimmed by 5 bases and V by 0 bases; bases with no gene match: 6. CDR3 protein: CASSLGREGNNEQYF. In DNA, the CDR3 is TGTGCCAGCAGCTTGGGGCGGGAGGGCAACAACGAGCAGTACTTC.

The chain links TRBV19 to TRBJ1-5; D is undetermined. This CDR3 has 17 amino acids. V was shortened by 3 bases and J by 0 bases, with 15 bases between the two germline ends. CDR1 and CDR2 from the germline V gene are LNHDA and SQIVND (reference sequence). CDR3 nucleotide sequence: TGTGCCAGTAGTATCTCCCAGAGGAGATATAGCAATCAGCCCCAGCATTTT. Its translation is CASSISQRRYSNQPQHF.

This clone was observed a few times. The gene calls are TRBV7-8 and TRBJ1-6; D is perhaps TRBD1 (6 bases). The V gene lost 0 bases and the J gene lost 5 bases, with 8 bases spanning the gap. CDR3 length: 15 amino acids. The V gene's germline CDR1 is SGHVS and CDR2 FQNEAQ. The CDR3 is CASSLATGNNSPLHF. CDR3 nucleotide sequence: TGTGCCAGCAGCTTAGCGACAGGAAATAATTCACCCCTCCACTTT.

The rearrangement uses TRBV11-2 and TRBJ2-2, with unresolved D. The CDR3 is made up of 15 amino acids. Trimming stripped 2 bases from V and 0 bases from J, with 7 bases between. CDR1 and CDR2 (germline): SGHAT, FQNNGV. DNA for the CDR3: TGTGCCAGCAGCTTAAGGAGAACGAACACCGGGGAGCTGTTTTTT. This encodes CASSLRRTNTGELFF. The whole variable domain, filled in from reference TRBV11-2 and TRBJ2-2, reads EAGVAQSPRYKIIEKRQSVAFWCNPISGHATLYWYQQILGQGPKLLIQFQNNGVVDDSQLPKDRFSAERLKGVDSTLKIQPAKLEDSAVYLCASSLRRTNTGELFFGEGSRLTVL.

The gene calls are TRBV19 and TRBJ1-5; 8 bases are shared with TRBD1. The V and J ends lost 5 bases and 4 bases, in that order; junction bases with no gene match: 10. The CDR3 loop spans 16 amino acids. CDR1 is LNHDA, CDR2 SQIVND, per germline (reference sequence). As DNA, the CDR3 is TGTGCCAGTAGTCCGATCGGGACAGGTAGTAATCAGCCCCAGCATTTT. Translating it yields CASSPIGTGSNQPQHF.

On this clone itself: Other DNA variants within this sample encode the same CDR3. The chain employs TRBV10-3 and TRBJ1-1; D is perhaps TRBD1 (5 bases). Trimming took off 4 bases at V and 2 bases at J, with 5 bases between the two ends. Germline assignment: CDR1 ENHRY and CDR2 SYGVKD. The CDR3 spans 12 residues. The CDR3 nucleotides read TGTGCCATCAGTGGGGGCAACACTGAAGCTTTCTTT. It is translated as CAISGGNTEAFF.

The rearrangement joins TRBV7-3 to TRBJ2-7; possible D gene TRBD2, 6 bases. V was shortened by 5 bases and J by 4 bases, with 18 bases between the two germline ends. The CDR3 loop spans 15 amino acids. CDR1 SGHTA and CDR2 FQGTGA come from the germline V gene. The DNA for the CDR3 is TGTGCCAGCAGCGCATTTAGCACTAGCCGGTACGAGCAGTACTTC. Its translation: CASSAFSTSRYEQYF.

The V call is TRBV25-1, the J call TRBJ2-7, with 7 bases lining up with TRBD1. Germline V gives CDR1 MGHDK, CDR2 SYGVNS. Trimming took 6 bases from V and 2 from J; bases not matched to a gene: 4. The CDR3 covers 13 residues. The DNA of the CDR3 is TGTGCCAGCAGCGAGGGACAGCCCTACGAGCAGTACTTC. Translated, it gives CASSEGQPYEQYF.

There are a few counts of this clone. The rearrangement joins TRBV7-2 to TRBJ2-1; the D is unclear. V dropped 0 bases and J dropped 0 bases, with 9 bases sitting between them. The CDR3 spans 16 residues. CDR1 and CDR2 (germline): SGHTA, FQGNSA. The CDR3, as DNA: TGTGCCAGCAGCTTAGCCGCGGTTAGCTCCTACAATGAGCAGTTCTTC. This translates into CASSLAAVSSYNEQFF.